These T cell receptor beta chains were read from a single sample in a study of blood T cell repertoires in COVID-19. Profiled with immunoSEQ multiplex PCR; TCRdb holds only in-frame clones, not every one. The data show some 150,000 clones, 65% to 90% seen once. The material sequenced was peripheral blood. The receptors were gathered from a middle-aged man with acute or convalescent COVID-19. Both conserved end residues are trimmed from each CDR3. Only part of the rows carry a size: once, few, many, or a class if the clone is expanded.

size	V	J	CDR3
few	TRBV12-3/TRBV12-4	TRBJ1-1	ASRFRQFEAF
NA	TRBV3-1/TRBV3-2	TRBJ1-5	ASSQGAQPQH
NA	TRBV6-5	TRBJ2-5	ASSYWASGGETQY
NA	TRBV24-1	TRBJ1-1	ATAGGGGTEAF
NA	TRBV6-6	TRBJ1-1	ASTTGAGEFFTEAF
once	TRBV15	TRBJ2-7	ATSRSQGYEQY
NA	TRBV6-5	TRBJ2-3	ASTTDLGGLQY
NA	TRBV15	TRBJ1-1	ATRNQGNTEAF
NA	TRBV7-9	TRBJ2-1	ASSLAGDFWNNEQF
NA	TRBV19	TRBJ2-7	ASSTLTGRSYEQY
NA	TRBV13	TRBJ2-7	ASSSGLSSYEQY
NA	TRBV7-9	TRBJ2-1	ASSPDRGSYNEQF
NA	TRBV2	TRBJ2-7	ASRRQVNYEQY
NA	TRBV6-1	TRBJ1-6	ASSELDRGNSPLH
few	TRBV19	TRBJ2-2	ASSLNTGELF
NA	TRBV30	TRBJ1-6	AWGDRQRNSPLH
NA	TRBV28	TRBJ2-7	ASSAQGYSSEQY
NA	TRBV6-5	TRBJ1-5	ASVVGSNQPQH
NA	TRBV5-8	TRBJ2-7	ASSWGQGYEQY
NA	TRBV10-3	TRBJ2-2	AISGGDTGELF
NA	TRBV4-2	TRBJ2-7	ASSQDGRGQY
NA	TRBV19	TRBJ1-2	ASSMDRDYGYT
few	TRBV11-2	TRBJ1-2	ASSLGTGYGYT
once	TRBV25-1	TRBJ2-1	ASSGRGWNEQF
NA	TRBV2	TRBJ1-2	ASNEGALGYT
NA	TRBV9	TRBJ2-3	ASSVSGTSTDTQY
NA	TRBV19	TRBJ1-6	ASSTTGLSSPLH
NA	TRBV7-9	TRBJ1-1	ASSLAFGGTEAF
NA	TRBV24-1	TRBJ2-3	ATSETAGLRGDTQY
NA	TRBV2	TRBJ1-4	ASTRSSEKLF
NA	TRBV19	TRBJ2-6	ASRGGGTAFSGANVLT
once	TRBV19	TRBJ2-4	ASSPDRANIQY
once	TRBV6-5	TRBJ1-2	ARRQAPNYMET
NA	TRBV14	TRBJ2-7	ASSQAISGTEQY
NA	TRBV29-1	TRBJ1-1	SGWGDQTEAF
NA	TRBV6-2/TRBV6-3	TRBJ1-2	ASSPGNRPGGHGYT
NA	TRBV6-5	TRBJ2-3	ASRELAASTDTQY
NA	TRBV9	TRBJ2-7	ASSTQPGLAEYEQY
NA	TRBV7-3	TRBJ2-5	ASSPTAGGGETQY
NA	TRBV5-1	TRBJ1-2	ASSVQGYGYT
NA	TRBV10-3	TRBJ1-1	AIRTGRSTEAF
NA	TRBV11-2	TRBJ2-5	ASSLGSSGRGETQY
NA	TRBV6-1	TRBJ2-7	ASSEAPPGSSGRAGYEQY
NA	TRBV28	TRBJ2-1	ASSLPSGYNEQF
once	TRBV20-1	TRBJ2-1	SASGTLGGRNEQF
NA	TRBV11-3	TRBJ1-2	ASTRRQAYQTFYGYT